This T cell receptor (beta chain) stems from a study of shared clonotypes between healthy human individuals. Several immunoSEQ 96-well plates shared each subset's DNA, each plate a replicate. Authors' analysis steps: ImmunoSEQ yielded junction-only sequences lacking quality scores, so filtering differed. TCRdb keeps only in-frame clones here, not all; method: immunoSEQ multiplex PCR. That table supplies the V and J calls and clone size; D and trimming were determined from the DNA. The table lists more than 450,000 clones, 79% of them singletons. The CDR3 sequence is 14 residues long. Between the trimmed V and J ends, which lost 0 bases and 2 bases, there was a span of 7 bases. The germline CDR1 and CDR2 sequences are SGHRS and YFSETQ. Each of the donors was a healthy adult who was HIV-negative and had not had a recent acute infection or vaccination. Without sorting, samples used some 100 million PBMCs for genomic DNA.

The sequence was obtained from a woman between 35 and 50 years old in good health. Some clones in this sample may be carry-over from other donors' samples. The chain recombines TRBV5-1 with TRBJ2-3; TRBD2 is a possible D gene (6 bases). The sample taken for sequencing was PBMCs. The CDR3 coding sequence is TGCGCCAGCAGCTTGGCTAGCGACACAGATACGCAGTATTTT. It is translated as CASSLASDTDTQYF. Looking up the rest from reference TRBV5-1 and TRBJ2-3 gives the full variable domain: KAGVTQTPRYLIKTRGQQVTLSCSPISGHRSVSWYQQTPGQGLQFLFEYFSETQRNKGNFPGRFSGRQFSNSRSEMNVSTLELGDSALYLCASSLASDTDTQYFGPGTRLTVL.